Given below is one T cell receptor (beta chain) in context. Its antigen is currently unknown. This CDR3 spans 12 amino acids. Trimming pared 3 bases from V and 5 bases from J, leaving 10 bases between. Germline V lookup: CDR1 SQVTM, CDR2 ANQGSEA. The sample belongs to a study of T cell responses to AZD1222 COVID-19 vaccine. Sequencing was performed with immunoSEQ multiplex PCR; in TCRdb, only in-frame clones are kept and a portion is missing. This table has roughly 110,000 clones, 80% to 90% appearing once. Study-wide findings and caveats: Seropositive status at baseline applied to only 6 or 7 AZD1222 recipients.

The specimen comprised peripheral blood, sampled on day 0 of AZD1222 vaccination. The chain joins TRBV29-1 to TRBJ2-5; D remains unclear. The sequence derives from an adult in good health. This chain's CDR3 is CSVERPAETQYF. CDR3 coding DNA: TGCAGCGTTGAGCGGCCGGCGGAGACCCAGTACTTC. Supplemented by reference TRBV29-1 and TRBJ2-5, the full variable domain reads SAVISQKPSRDICQRGTSLTIQCQVDSQVTMMFWYRQQPGQSLTLIATANQGSEATYESGFVIDKFPISRPNLTFSTLTVSNMSPEDSSIYLCSVERPAETQYFGPGTRLLVL.